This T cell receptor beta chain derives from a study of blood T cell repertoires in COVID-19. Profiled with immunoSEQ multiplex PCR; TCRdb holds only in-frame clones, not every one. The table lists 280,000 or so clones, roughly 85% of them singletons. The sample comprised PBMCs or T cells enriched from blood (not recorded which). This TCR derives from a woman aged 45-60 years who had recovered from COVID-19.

The CDR3 sequence: CASSYSGFRQGGNSPLHF. CDR3 DNA: TGTGCCAGCAGTTACTCGGGGTTCAGACAGGGCGGTAATTCACCCCTCCACTTT. J is TRBJ1-6 and V is TRBV6-2 or TRBV6-3, with TRBD1 identical over 7 bases. The ends lost 0 bases at V and 6 bases at J; junction bases unmatched: 11. Germline CDR1 and CDR2: MNHEY and SVGEGT. The CDR3 covers 18 residues.